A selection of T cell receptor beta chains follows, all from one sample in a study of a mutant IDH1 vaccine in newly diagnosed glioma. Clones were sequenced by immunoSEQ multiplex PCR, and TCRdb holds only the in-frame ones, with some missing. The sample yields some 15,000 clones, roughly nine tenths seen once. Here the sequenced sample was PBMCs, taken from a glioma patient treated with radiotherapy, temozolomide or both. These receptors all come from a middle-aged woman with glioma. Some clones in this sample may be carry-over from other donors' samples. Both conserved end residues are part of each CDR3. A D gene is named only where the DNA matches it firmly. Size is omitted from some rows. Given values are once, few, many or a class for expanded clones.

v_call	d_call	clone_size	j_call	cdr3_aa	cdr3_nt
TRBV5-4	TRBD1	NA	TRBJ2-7	CASSFGQEVGEQYF	TGTGCCAGCAGCTTTGGACAGGAGGTAGGCGAGCAGTACTTC
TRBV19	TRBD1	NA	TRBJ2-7	CASSVTGAPNYEQYF	TGTGCCAGTAGTGTGACAGGGGCCCCAAATTACGAGCAGTACTTC
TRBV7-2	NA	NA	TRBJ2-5	CASIKPGHLKETQYF	TGTGCCTCAATTAAGCCGGGACACCTAAAAGAGACCCAGTACTTC
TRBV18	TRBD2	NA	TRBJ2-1	CASSLEASGGANEQFF	TGTGCCAGCTCGCTAGAGGCTAGCGGGGGGGCGAATGAGCAGTTCTTC
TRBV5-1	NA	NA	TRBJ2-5	CASSLGLPQETQYF	TGCGCCAGCAGCTTGGGACTACCTCAAGAGACCCAGTACTTC
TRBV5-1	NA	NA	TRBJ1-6	CASSLGPGFNSPLHF	TGCGCCAGCAGCTTGGGCCCAGGGTTTAATTCACCCCTCCACTTT
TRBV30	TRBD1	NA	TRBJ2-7	CAWREQGAGEQYF	TGTGCCTGGAGGGAACAGGGGGCAGGGGAGCAGTACTTC
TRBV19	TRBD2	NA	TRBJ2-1	CASSSPRDGLAGGGEQFF	TGTGCCAGTAGTTCCCCCCGGGATGGACTAGCGGGGGGTGGTGAGCAGTTCTTC
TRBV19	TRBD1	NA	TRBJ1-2	CASSSLDRANYGYTF	TGTGCCAGTAGTTCTCTCGACAGGGCTAACTATGGCTACACCTTC
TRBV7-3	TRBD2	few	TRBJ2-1	CASSSGLAREQFF	TGTGCCAGCAGCTCCGGACTAGCTCGTGAGCAGTTCTTC
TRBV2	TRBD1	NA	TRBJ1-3	CASSRQGANGNTIYF	TGTGCCAGCAGCAGACAGGGGGCGAATGGAAACACCATATATTTT
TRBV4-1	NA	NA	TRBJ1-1	CASSPFTGSRSTEAFF	TGCGCCAGCAGCCCGTTCACCGGGTCAAGGTCGACTGAAGCTTTCTTT
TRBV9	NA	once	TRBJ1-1	CASSPGAGLEAFF	TGTGCCAGCAGCCCCGGGGCCGGTCTTGAAGCTTTCTTT
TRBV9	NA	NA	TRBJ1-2	CASSVSPGSYGYTF	TGTGCCAGCAGCGTAAGTCCTGGGAGCTATGGCTACACCTTC
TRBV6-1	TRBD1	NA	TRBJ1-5	CASSATGGNQPQHF	TGTGCCAGCAGTGCCACAGGGGGCAATCAGCCCCAGCATTTT
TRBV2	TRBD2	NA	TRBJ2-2	CASKRSTSGMGELFF	TGTGCCAGCAAGCGGTCGACTAGCGGGATGGGGGAGCTGTTTTTT
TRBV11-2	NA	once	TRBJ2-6	CASSSASGANVLTF	TGTGCCAGCAGCTCAGCCTCTGGGGCCAACGTCCTGACTTTC
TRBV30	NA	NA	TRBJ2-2	CAWSGQANTGELFF	TGTGCCTGGAGTGGACAGGCGAACACCGGGGAGCTGTTTTTT
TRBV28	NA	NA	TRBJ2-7	CASSLWGEHLREQYF	TGTGCCAGCAGTCTTTGGGGGGAGCACCTACGAGAGCAGTACTTC
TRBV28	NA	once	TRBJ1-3	CASSLGHSGNTIYF	TGTGCCAGCAGTTTGGGGCACTCTGGAAACACCATATATTTT
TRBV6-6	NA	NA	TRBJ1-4	CASTLGARNEKLFF	TGTGCCAGCACTTTGGGGGCCAGAAATGAAAAACTGTTTTTT
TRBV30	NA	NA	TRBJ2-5	CAWSQDSQETQYF	TGTGCCTGGAGTCAGGACAGTCAAGAGACCCAGTACTTC
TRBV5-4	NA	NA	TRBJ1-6	CASSLERANSPLHF	TGTGCCAGCAGCTTAGAGAGGGCGAATTCACCCCTCCACTTT
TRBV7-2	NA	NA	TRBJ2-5	CASSLNRQASLGTQYF	TGTGCCAGCAGCTTAAATCGCCAGGCCAGCCTAGGGACCCAGTACTTC
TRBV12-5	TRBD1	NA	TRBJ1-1	CASGLWTGNTEAFF	TGTGCTAGTGGCCTCTGGACAGGGAACACTGAAGCTTTCTTT
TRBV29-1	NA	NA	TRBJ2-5	CSVPPYGGQETQYF	TGCAGCGTCCCGCCCTACGGAGGTCAAGAGACCCAGTACTTC
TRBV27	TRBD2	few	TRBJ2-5	CASSQLAEETQYF	TGTGCCAGCAGTCAGCTAGCGGAAGAGACCCAGTACTTC
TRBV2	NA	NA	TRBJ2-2	CASSDVDSWGGELFF	TGTGCCAGCAGTGATGTGGACAGCTGGGGCGGGGAGCTGTTTTTT
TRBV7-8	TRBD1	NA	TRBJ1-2	CASSSGQGYGYTF	TGTGCCAGCAGCTCAGGACAGGGGTATGGCTACACCTTC
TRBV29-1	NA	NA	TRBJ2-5	CSVEPRSSDQETQYF	TGCAGCGTTGAACCGAGGAGTTCCGACCAAGAGACCCAGTACTTC
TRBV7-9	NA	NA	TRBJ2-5	CASAYGAAGQETQYF	TGTGCCAGCGCATACGGCGCGGCCGGCCAAGAGACCCAGTACTTC
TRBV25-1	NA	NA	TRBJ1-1	CASSDVGVETEAFF	TGTGCCAGCAGTGATGTCGGGGTGGAGACTGAAGCTTTCTTT
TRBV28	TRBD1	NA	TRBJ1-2	CASSRTGRDGYTF	TGTGCCAGCAGTCGGACAGGGAGGGATGGCTACACCTTC
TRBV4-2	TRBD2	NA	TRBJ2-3	CASSHASGTRYLTDTQYF	TGTGCCAGCAGCCATGCCTCCGGGACTAGATACTTGACAGATACGCAGTATTTT
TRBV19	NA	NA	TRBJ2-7	CASSTLTGGEQYF	TGTGCCAGTAGTACACTGACTGGGGGCGAGCAGTACTTC